This T cell receptor beta chain is from a study of shared clonotypes between healthy human individuals. In the study overall: The people who gave samples were a couple of women and a few men aged 18 to 49.

TCRdb keeps only in-frame clones here, not all; method: immunoSEQ multiplex PCR. The repertoire consists of about 2.1 million clones, with roughly 93% occurring once and the leading ten covering over 1.5%. About this clone: Its antigen is unidentified.

Study conclusions and caveats: What limited the represented genetic and exposure-history diversity was the small number of donors.

The length of the CDR3 is 17 residues. The V segment lost 0 bases and the J segment 0 bases; nucleotides outside the gene matches: 6. CDR1 and CDR2 from the germline V gene are MGHRA and YSYEKL. CD45RO-negative, CCR7-selected cells formed the naive CD8 fraction, which excluded terminally differentiated effector memory CD45RA+ cells. The sequence was collected from a man between 18 and 29 years old in good health. Some clones in this sample may be carry-over from other donors' samples. Specimen: naive CD8+ T cells from PBMCs. The chain recombines TRBV4-1 with TRBJ2-3, with 7 bases lining up with TRBD1. As DNA, the CDR3 is TGCGCCAGCAGCCAAGATCCCCACAGGGGAAGCACAGATACGCAGTATTTT. Amino acid sequence: CASSQDPHRGSTDTQYF.